This TCR beta chain was observed in a study of T-cell reconstitution after alpha-beta-depleted transplantation in children. Unique molecular identifiers were used in preparing the TCRbeta library. One entry per CDR3 protein, called by TCRdb with MiXCR from the PCR reads. This table has roughly 340,000 distinct CDR3 sequences, 15% to 20% appearing once. Sequenced here: PBMCs, mostly from graft donor cells, sampled 360 days after TCRalphabeta/CD19-depleted stem cell transplant. This TCR was sampled from a male patient aged 2-15 years who had a stem cell transplant for acute lymphoblastic leukemia, so the T cells may come from the graft donor.

The CDR3 here is CASSGGRTASNEKLFF. Here the CDR3 DNA reads TGTGCCAGCAGCGGGGGCAGGACAGCCAGTAATGAAAAACTGTTTTTT. V is TRBV9 and J is TRBJ1-4; a possible D gene is TRBD1 (6 bases). With 3 bases removed from V and 4 bases from J, the gap between germline ends came to 16 bases. CDR3 length: 16 amino acids. CDR1 SGDLS and CDR2 YYNGEE come from the germline V gene.